The clone carrying this TCR beta chain was observed a handful of times. TCRdb reanalysed the 5' RACE reads using MiXCR and keeps one entry per CDR3 protein. The sample records tens of thousands of distinct CDR3 sequences, around 16% being singletons. The data were taken from a study of T cells of healthy individuals. Per germline, CDR1 SGHAT and CDR2 FQNNGV. V was clipped by 1 base and J by 0 bases; unmatched bases: 7. This CDR3 comprises 18 residues. The receptor comes from a human donor in good health. V usage is TRBV11-2 and J usage is TRBJ1-4; 8 bases map to TRBD1. The CDR3 DNA sequence: TGTGCCAGCAGCTTAGGAGGGACAGGAAACCCAACTAATGAAAAACTGTTTTTT. This translates into CASSLGGTGNPTNEKLFF.